The following is a T cell receptor beta chain sequence with its context. The antigen is not known. This sample is part of a study of CD8 T cells in Susac syndrome. Study-wide results and limits: Clonal expansion did not appear in Susac syndrome CD4+ T cell repertoires.

The T cells that were sequenced for TCR beta were CD8+ and CD4+ cells from blood. In contrast to the negatively isolated CD8+ and CD4+ T cells, TEMRA cells were FACS-enriched. After extraction with the RNeasy kit, about 0.45 to 1 ug of the RNA was reverse transcribed using random hexamers. Across 54 Vbeta and 13 Jbeta, immunoSEQ multiplex PCR amplified TCR beta CDR3. Via MiXCR, TCRdb re-called the immunoSEQ multiplex PCR reads, giving one row per CDR3 protein. There are around 110,000 distinct CDR3 sequences in the sample; nearly 96% occur only once, and roughly 0.13% lies in the top ten. The origin of this receptor is a human donor with Susac syndrome. The sample comprised CD4+ T cells from PBMCs.

CDR3 DNA sequence: TGCGCCAGCAGCTTGGCCACAGGGAGGAACACTGAAGCTTTCTTT. Translated, it gives CASSLATGRNTEAFF. The rearrangement links TRBV5-1 to TRBJ1-1, with D perhaps TRBD1 (6 bases). The CDR3 is 15 residues long. Trimming took 0 bases from V and 1 from J, leaving 10 bases between them. CDR1 SGHRS and CDR2 YFSETQ come from the germline V gene.